The entry below describes one T cell receptor (beta chain). This sample is drawn from a study of T-cell reconstitution after alpha-beta-depleted transplantation in children. Trimming cost V 6 bases and J 5 bases, with 12 bases left between them. Germline CDR1 KGHDR, CDR2 SFDVKD. The length of the CDR3 is 13 residues. Using unique molecular identifiers, the investigators prepared the TCRbeta library. One entry per CDR3 protein results from TCRdb running MiXCR on the PCR reads. The sample lists approximately 520,000 distinct CDR3 sequences, 30% to 35% occurring once. Specimen: PBMCs from the stem cell graft donor, collected from the stem cell graft. This TCR was recovered from a human donor who donated a stem cell graft to a child with aplastic anemia. This sequence joins TRBV24-1 and TRBJ2-5; possible D gene TRBD2, 5 bases. DNA of the CDR3: TGTGCCACCAGTTCAGGAGGTGGTGAGACCCAGTACTTC. This sequence encodes CATSSGGGETQYF.